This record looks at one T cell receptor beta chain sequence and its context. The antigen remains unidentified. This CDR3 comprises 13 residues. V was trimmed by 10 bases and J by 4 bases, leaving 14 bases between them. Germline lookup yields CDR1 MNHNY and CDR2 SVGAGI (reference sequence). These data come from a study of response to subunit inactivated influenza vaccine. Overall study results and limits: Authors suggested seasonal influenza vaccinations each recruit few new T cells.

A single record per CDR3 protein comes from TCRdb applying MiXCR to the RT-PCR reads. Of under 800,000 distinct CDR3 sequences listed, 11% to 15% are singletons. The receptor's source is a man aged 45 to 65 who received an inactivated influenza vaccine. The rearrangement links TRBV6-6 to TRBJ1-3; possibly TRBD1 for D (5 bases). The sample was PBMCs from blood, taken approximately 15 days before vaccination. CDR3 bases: TGTGCCACCGGAGCTGGGGCCGGAAACACCATATATTTT. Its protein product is CATGAGAGNTIYF.